One T cell receptor beta chain is described in this entry. The data were obtained in a study of T cell responses to AZD1222 COVID-19 vaccine. The table came from immunoSEQ multiplex PCR; TCRdb's copy has only in-frame clones and leaves some out. The top ten hold 20% to 25% of the sample, which has around 140,000 clones, 85% to 90% seen once. The CDR3 spans 16 residues. V lost 0 bases and J lost 2, with 13 bases in between. From germline, CDR1 is LGHNA and CDR2 YSLEER. This clonotype was obtained from an adult in good health. The sample was peripheral blood, taken on day 0 of AZD1222 vaccination. The V call is TRBV4-3, the J call TRBJ1-2; maybe TRBD1 (6 bases). The CDR3 here is CASSQEGTGANYGYTF. The CDR3 bases are TGCGCCAGCAGCCAAGAGGGAACGGGGGCCAACTATGGCTACACCTTC.